This is a list of T cell receptor beta chains from one sample in a study of control samples from healthy donors and cancer patients. The table came from immunoSEQ multiplex PCR; TCRdb's copy has only in-frame clones and leaves some out. The profile covers roughly 70,000 clones, with roughly 93% appearing a single time and about 2.7% taken by the ten largest. The sequencing sample was made of blood. These receptors all come from a woman aged 30 to 39 in good health. CDR3s include the opening cysteine and the closing phenylalanine or tryptophan. D genes are given only for firm matches. Part of the rows lack a size; the others show once, few, many or a class for expanded clones.

TRBJ1-1,NA,TRBV12-3/TRBV12-4,NA,CASSLYTEAFF,TGTGCCAGCAGTTTATATACTGAAGCTTTCTTT
TRBJ1-2,NA,TRBV10-2,NA,CASSEEVSYGYTF,TGCGCCAGCAGTGAAGAGGTTTCCTATGGCTACACCTTC
TRBJ2-5,NA,TRBV5-1,NA,CASSLGLRETQYF,TGCGCCAGCAGCTTGGGATTAAGGGAGACCCAGTACTTC
TRBJ2-2,NA,TRBV28,once,CASSPGDTGELFF,TGTGCCAGCAGTCCAGGGGACACCGGGGAGCTGTTTTTT
TRBJ1-3,NA,TRBV21-1,once,CASSITGNTIYF,TGTGCCAGCAGCATTACAGGAAACACCATATATTTT
TRBJ1-1,NA,TRBV7-9,NA,CASSPRDPLTTEAFF,TGTGCCAGCAGCCCCCGGGACCCCCTAACAACTGAAGCTTTCTTT
TRBJ1-4,NA,TRBV7-9,NA,CASSLGPGLGEKLFF,TGTGCCAGCAGCTTAGGACCAGGGTTGGGTGAAAAACTGTTTTTT
TRBJ1-2,NA,TRBV5-4,NA,CASSQVKQGGYTF,TGTGCCAGCAGCCAGGTCAAACAGGGTGGCTACACCTTC
TRBJ2-5,TRBD1,TRBV18,NA,CASSPGTGTQETQYF,TGTGCCAGCTCACCCGGGACAGGGACACAAGAGACCCAGTACTTC
TRBJ1-1,NA,TRBV6-5,NA,CASSYGPPRTEAFF,TGTGCCAGCAGTTACGGGCCTCCACGGACTGAAGCTTTCTTT
TRBJ2-2,NA,TRBV3-1/TRBV3-2,NA,CASSQVPGGNTGELFF,TGTGCCAGCAGCCAAGTCCCTGGCGGGAACACCGGGGAGCTGTTTTTT
TRBJ1-6,TRBD1,TRBV18,NA,CASSPLEGQGNSPLHF,TGTGCCAGCTCACCACTTGAGGGACAGGGGAATTCACCCCTCCACTTT
TRBJ2-7,NA,TRBV5-1,NA,CASVRDPSSYEQYF,TGCGCCAGCGTGCGGGACCCCAGCTCCTACGAGCAGTACTTC
TRBJ2-2,TRBD1,TRBV28,NA,CASIGGLNTGELFF,TGTGCCAGCATAGGGGGCTTAAACACCGGGGAGCTGTTTTTT
TRBJ2-1,NA,TRBV7-9,once,CASSPGEEIQFF,TGTGCCAGCAGCCCCGGGGAGGAGATACAGTTCTTC
TRBJ2-5,TRBD1,TRBV5-1,few,CASSLGQGRGQTQYF,TGCGCCAGCAGCTTGGGACAGGGCCGAGGACAGACCCAGTACTTC
TRBJ1-4,TRBD1,TRBV7-2,NA,CASSLGFLWTGNEKLFF,TGTGCCAGCAGCTTAGGTTTTCTCTGGACAGGGAATGAAAAACTGTTTTTT
TRBJ1-6,NA,TRBV2,NA,CASSDVLGENSPLHF,TGTGCCAGCAGTGACGTTCTGGGAGAGAATTCACCCCTCCACTTT
TRBJ1-2,NA,TRBV19,NA,CASSIRGSGYTF,TGTGCCAGTAGTATTAGGGGAAGTGGCTACACCTTC
TRBJ1-1,NA,TRBV7-9,once,CASTFAGPTAEAFF,TGTGCCAGCACCTTCGCAGGCCCCACGGCTGAAGCTTTCTTT
TRBJ1-2,NA,TRBV18,NA,CASSPRTEHGYTF,TGTGCCAGCTCACCCAGGACAGAACATGGCTACACCTTC
TRBJ1-6,NA,TRBV30,NA,CAWNGGKAPLHF,TGTGCCTGGAACGGGGGGAAGGCACCCCTCCACTTT
TRBJ2-2,NA,TRBV2,NA,CASSEKGGITGELFF,TGTGCCAGCAGTGAGAAGGGCGGGATAACCGGGGAGCTGTTTTTT
TRBJ1-1,TRBD1,TRBV6-5,NA,CASKDRTYSNTEAFF,TGTGCCAGCAAGGACAGGACGTATTCGAACACTGAAGCTTTCTTT
TRBJ2-2,NA,TRBV10-1,NA,CPSNRGGGGSNTGELFF,TGCCCCAGCAACCGAGGGGGGGGCGGGTCGAACACCGGGGAGCTGTTTTTT
TRBJ1-5,NA,TRBV28,NA,CASSDPTGSSQPQHF,TGTGCCAGCAGTGATCCCACCGGGAGCAGTCAGCCCCAGCATTTT
TRBJ2-3,TRBD1,TRBV3-1/TRBV3-2,NA,CASSHRGTGKDTQYF,TGTGCCAGCAGCCACCGAGGGACAGGGAAAGATACGCAGTATTTT
TRBJ2-5,NA,TRBV7-6,once,CASSSWGGFTQYF,TGTGCCAGCAGCTCGTGGGGTGGATTCACCCAGTACTTC
TRBJ2-1,NA,TRBV28,NA,CASSVLQGILTFGQFF,TGTGCCAGCAGTGTACTACAGGGTATCCTCACATTTGGGCAGTTCTTC
TRBJ2-2,TRBD2,TRBV5-1,NA,CASSLGLAGDTGELFF,TGCGCCAGCAGCCTCGGACTAGCGGGGGACACCGGGGAGCTGTTTTTT
TRBJ2-3,TRBD2,TRBV2,NA,CASRERGGYTDTQYF,TGTGCCAGCAGGGAGCGGGGGGGTTACACAGATACGCAGTATTTT
TRBJ1-2,NA,TRBV18,once,CASSPIAVGALYGYTF,TGTGCCAGCTCACCGATCGCGGTTGGGGCGCTCTATGGCTACACCTTC
TRBJ1-1,NA,TRBV4-2,NA,CASSRSSGAEAFF,TGTGCCAGCAGCCGAAGTTCAGGGGCTGAAGCTTTCTTT
TRBJ1-5,TRBD1,TRBV4-1,NA,CASSQEHRGPGQPQHF,TGCGCCAGCAGCCAAGAACACAGGGGGCCAGGTCAGCCCCAGCATTTT
TRBJ1-2,NA,TRBV7-2,NA,CASSPNGQKYGYTF,TGTGCCAGCAGCCCAAACGGACAGAAATATGGCTACACCTTC